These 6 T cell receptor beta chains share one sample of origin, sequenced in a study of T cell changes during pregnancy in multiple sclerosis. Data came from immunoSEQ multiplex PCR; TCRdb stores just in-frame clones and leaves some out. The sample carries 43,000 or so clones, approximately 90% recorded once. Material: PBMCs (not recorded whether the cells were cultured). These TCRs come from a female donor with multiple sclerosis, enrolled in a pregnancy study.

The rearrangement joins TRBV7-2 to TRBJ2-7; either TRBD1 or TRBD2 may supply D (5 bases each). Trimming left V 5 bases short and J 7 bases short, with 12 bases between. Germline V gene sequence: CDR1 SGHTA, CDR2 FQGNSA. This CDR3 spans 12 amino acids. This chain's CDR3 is CASSPYEGEQYF. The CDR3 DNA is TGTGCCAGCAGCCCCTACGAGGGGGAGCAGTACTTC.

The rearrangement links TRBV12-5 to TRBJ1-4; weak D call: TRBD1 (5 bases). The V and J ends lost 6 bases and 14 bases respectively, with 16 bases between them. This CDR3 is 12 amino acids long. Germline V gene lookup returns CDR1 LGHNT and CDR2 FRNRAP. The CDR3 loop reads CASGLVTGTLFF. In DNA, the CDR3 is TGTGCTAGTGGCTTAGTAACAGGAACCCTGTTTTTT.

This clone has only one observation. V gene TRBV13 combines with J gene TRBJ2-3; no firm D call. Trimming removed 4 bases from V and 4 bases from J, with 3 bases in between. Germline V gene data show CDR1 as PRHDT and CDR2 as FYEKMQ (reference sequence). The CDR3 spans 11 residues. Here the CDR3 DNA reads TGTGCCAGCAGCTGGGCAGATACGCAGTATTTT. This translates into CASSWADTQYF. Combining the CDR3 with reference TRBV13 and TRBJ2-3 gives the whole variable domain AAGVIQSPRHLIKEKRETATLKCYPIPRHDTVYWYQQGPGQDPQFLISFYEKMQSDKGSIPDRFSAQQFSDYHSELNMSSLELGDSALYFCASSWADTQYFGPGTRLTVL.

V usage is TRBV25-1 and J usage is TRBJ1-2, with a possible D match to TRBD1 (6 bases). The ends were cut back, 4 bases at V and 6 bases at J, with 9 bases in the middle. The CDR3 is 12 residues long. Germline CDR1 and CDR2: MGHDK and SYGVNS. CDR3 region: CASSGGRHGYTF. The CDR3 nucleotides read TGTGCCAGCAGTGGGGGGCGTCATGGCTACACCTTC.

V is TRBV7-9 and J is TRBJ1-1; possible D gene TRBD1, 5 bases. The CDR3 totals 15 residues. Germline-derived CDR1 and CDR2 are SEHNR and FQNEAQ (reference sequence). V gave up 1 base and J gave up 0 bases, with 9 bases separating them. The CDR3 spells CASSLVRQMNTEAFF. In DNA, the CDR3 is TGTGCCAGCAGCTTAGTTCGACAGATGAACACTGAAGCTTTCTTT.

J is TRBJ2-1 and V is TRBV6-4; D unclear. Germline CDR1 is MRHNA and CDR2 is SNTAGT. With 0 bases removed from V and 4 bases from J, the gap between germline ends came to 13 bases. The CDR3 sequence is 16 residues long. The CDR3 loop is CASSDSLRVSYNEQFF. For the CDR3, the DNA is TGTGCCAGCAGTGACTCGCTCCGTGTGAGTTACAATGAGCAGTTCTTC.